This T cell receptor beta chain was identified during a study of T cells after yellow fever vaccination. Study information: Any fraction with a low cell number was prepared using SMART-Seq v4 Ultra Low Input. Broader study findings: Just a small share of clonotypes turned up in the CD4 compartment as well as the CD8 compartment. Boosting was followed by the reappearance of most primary-vaccination clones (around 95% CD4, 85% to 90% CD8).

With regard to this clonotype: Its matching antigen is unknown.

TCRdb re-called the 5' RACE reads through MiXCR, storing one row per CDR3 protein. The sample has under 300,000 distinct CDR3 sequences; over 10% are singletons. V was cut by 5 bases and J by 5 bases, with 15 bases left in between. The V gene's germline CDR1 is SGHVS and CDR2 FQNEAQ. The length of the CDR3 is 14 residues. Sequences were derived from CD4+ T cells sorted from PBMCs, sampled 45 days after the yellow fever booster vaccination. The TCR originated in a man aged 25-45 years who received the YFV17D yellow fever vaccine. This rearrangement joins TRBV7-8 to TRBJ2-5; D is unclear. CDR3 sequence (DNA): TGTGCCAGCAGCCCTGGCCGCCCGACGGAGACCCAGTACTTC. Translating it yields CASSPGRPTETQYF.